The T cell receptor beta chain described here comes from a study of cytomegalovirus exposure and HLA in healthy donors. Amplification used 60 Vbeta primers and 13 Jbeta primers. Here immunoSEQ multiplex PCR was the method, and the copy in TCRdb shows in-frame clones only, minus some. The table has 150,000 to 200,000 clones, 75% to 85% seen once. Trimming stripped 5 bases from V and 1 base from J, with 18 bases between. The V gene's germline CDR1 is MNHEY and CDR2 SMNVEV (reference sequence). The CDR3 spans 17 residues. This sequence originates from a girl aged 2-10 years in good health and CMV-seropositive. Sample: PBMCs. The chain joins TRBV27 to TRBJ1-5; D is uncertain. The CDR3 region is CASSKDFCQASNQPQHF. Written as DNA, the CDR3 is TGTGCCAGCAGTAAGGACTTCTGCCAGGCAAGCAATCAGCCCCAGCATTTT.